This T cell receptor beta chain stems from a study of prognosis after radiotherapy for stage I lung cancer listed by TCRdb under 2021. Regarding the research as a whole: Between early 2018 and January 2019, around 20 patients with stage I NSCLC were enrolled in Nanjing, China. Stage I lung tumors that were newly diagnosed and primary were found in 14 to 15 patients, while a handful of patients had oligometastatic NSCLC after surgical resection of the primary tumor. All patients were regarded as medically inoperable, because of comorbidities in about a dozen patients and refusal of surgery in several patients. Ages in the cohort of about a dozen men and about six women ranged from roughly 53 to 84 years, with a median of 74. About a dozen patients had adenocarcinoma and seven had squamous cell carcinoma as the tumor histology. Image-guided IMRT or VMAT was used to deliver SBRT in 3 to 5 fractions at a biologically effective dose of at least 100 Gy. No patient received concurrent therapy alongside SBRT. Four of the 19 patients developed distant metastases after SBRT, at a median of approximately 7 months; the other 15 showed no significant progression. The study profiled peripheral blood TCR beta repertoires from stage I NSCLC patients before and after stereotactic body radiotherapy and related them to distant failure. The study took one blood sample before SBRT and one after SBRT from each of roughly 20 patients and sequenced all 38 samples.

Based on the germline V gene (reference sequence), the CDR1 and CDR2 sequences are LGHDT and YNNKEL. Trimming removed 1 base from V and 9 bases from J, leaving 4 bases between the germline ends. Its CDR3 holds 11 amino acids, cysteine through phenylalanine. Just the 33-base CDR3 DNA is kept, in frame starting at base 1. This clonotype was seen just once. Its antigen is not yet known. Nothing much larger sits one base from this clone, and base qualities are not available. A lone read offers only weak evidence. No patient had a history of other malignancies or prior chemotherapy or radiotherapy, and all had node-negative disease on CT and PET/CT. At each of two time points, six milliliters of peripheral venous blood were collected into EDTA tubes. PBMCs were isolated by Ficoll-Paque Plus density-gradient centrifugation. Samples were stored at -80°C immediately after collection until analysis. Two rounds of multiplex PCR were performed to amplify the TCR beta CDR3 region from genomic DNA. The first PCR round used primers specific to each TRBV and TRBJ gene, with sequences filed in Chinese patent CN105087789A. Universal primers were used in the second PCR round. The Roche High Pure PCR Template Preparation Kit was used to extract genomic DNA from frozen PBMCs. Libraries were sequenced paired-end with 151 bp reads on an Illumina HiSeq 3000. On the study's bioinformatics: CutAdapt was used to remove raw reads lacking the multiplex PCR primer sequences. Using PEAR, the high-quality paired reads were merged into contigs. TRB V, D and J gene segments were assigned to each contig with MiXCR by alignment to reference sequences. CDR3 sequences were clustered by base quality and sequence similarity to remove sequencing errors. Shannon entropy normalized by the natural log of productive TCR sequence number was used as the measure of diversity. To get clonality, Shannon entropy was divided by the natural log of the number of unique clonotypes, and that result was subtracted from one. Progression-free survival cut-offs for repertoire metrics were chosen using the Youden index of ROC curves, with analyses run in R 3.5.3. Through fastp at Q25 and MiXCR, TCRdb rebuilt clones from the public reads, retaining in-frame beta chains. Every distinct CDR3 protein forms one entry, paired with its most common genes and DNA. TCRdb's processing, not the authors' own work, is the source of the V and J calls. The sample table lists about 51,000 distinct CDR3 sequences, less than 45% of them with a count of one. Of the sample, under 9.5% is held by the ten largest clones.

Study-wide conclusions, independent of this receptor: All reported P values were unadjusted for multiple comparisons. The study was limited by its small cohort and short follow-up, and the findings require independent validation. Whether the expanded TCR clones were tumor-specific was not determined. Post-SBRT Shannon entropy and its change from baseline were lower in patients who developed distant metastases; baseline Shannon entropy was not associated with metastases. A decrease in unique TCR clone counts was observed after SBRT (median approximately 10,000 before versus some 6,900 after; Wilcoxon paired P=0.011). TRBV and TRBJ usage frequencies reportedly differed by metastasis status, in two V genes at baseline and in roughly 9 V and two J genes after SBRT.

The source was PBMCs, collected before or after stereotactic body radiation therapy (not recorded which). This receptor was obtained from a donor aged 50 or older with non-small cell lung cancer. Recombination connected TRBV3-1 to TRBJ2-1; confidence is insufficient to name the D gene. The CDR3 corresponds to CASSQVSEQFF. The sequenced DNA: TGTGCCAGCAGCCAAGTGAGTGAGCAGTTCTTC.